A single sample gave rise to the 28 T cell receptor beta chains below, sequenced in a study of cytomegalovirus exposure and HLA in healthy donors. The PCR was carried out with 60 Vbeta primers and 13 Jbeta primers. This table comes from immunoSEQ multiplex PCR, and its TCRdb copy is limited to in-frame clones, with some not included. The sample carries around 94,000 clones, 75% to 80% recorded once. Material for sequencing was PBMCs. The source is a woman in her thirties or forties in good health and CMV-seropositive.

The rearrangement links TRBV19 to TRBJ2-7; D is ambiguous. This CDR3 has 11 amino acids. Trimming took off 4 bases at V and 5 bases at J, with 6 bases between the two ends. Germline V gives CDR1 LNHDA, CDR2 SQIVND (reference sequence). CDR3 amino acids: CASSSSNEQYF. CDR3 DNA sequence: TGTGCCAGTAGTAGTTCAAACGAGCAGTACTTC.

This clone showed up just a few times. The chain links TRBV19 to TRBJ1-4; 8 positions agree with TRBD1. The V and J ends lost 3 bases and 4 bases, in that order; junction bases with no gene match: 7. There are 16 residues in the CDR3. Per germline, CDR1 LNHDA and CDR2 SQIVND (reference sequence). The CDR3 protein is CASSMDGTGFNEKLFF. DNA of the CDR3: TGTGCCAGTAGTATGGATGGGACAGGCTTTAATGAAAAACTGTTTTTT. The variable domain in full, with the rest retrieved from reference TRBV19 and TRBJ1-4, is DGGITQSPKYLFRKEGQNVTLSCEQNLNHDAMYWYRQDPGQGLRLIYYSQIVNDFQKGDIAEGYSVSREKKESFPLTVTSAQKNPTAFYLCASSMDGTGFNEKLFFGSGTQLSVL.

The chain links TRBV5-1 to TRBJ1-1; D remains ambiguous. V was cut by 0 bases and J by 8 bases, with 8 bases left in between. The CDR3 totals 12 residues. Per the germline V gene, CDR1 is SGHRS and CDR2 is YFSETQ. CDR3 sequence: CASSLGPGEAFF. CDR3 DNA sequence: TGCGCCAGCAGCTTGGGGCCAGGCGAAGCTTTCTTT.

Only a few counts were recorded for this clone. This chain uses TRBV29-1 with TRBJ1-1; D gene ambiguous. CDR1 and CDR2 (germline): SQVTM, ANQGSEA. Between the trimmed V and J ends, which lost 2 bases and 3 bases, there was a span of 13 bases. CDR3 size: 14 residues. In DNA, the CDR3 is TGCAGCGTTGAAAACGTAGCAGAGTACACTGAAGCTTTCTTT. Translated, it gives CSVENVAEYTEAFF. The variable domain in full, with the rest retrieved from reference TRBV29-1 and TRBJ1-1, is SAVISQKPSRDICQRGTSLTIQCQVDSQVTMMFWYRQQPGQSLTLIATANQGSEATYESGFVIDKFPISRPNLTFSTLTVSNMSPEDSSIYLCSVENVAEYTEAFFGQGTRLTVV.

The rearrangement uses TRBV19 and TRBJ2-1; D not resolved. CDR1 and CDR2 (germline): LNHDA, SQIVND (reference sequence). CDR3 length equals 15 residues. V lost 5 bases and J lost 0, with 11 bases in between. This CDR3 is CASSLPMSSYNEQFF. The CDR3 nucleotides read TGTGCCAGTAGTCTTCCTATGAGCTCCTACAATGAGCAGTTCTTC.

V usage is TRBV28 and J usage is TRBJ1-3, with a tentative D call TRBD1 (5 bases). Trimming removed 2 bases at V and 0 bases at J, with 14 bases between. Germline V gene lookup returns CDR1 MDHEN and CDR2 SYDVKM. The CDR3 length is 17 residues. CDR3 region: CASSLVLGPGSGNTIYF. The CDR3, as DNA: TGTGCCAGCAGTTTAGTGCTGGGGCCAGGCTCTGGAAACACCATATATTTT.

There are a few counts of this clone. CDR3 region: CASSSLEGRTQPQHF. The DNA for the CDR3 is TGTGCCAGCAGCTCGCTGGAGGGTCGTACGCAGCCCCAGCATTTT. The gene calls are TRBV5-6 and TRBJ1-5; D is unresolved. Germline V gene sequence: CDR1 SGHDT, CDR2 YYEEEE. The CDR3 totals 15 residues. V lost 3 bases and J 7 bases, leaving 17 bases between the germline ends.

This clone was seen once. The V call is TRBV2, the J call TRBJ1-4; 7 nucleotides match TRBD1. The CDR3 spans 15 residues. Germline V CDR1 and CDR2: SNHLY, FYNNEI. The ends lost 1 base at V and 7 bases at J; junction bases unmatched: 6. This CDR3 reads CASSEGARTGEKLFF. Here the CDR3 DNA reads TGTGCCAGCAGTGAAGGGGCTCGGACAGGTGAAAAACTGTTTTTT.

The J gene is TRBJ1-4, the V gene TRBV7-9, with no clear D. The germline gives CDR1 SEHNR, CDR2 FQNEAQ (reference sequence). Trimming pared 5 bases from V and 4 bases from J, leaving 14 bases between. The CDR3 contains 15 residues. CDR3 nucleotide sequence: TGTGCCAGCAGCGTATCAGGCGTCGGTAATGAAAAACTGTTTTTT. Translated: CASSVSGVGNEKLFF.

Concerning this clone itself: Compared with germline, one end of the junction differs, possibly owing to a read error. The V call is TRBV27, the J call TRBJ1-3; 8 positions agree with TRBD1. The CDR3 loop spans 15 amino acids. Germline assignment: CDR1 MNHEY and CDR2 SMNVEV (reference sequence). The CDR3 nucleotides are TGTGCCAGCAGTCCCTGGACAGGGTCTGCAAACACCATATATTTT. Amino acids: CASSPWTGSANTIYF.

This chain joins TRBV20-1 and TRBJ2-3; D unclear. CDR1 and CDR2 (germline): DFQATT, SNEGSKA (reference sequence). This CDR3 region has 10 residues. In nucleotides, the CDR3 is TGCAGCTCCCGCGGCGATACGCAGTATTTT. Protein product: CSSRGDTQYF.

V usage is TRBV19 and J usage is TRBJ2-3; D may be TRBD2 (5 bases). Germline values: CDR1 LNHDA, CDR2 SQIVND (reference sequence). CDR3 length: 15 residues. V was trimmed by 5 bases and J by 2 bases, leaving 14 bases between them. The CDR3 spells CASSLLSDNTDTQYF. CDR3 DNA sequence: TGTGCCAGTAGTCTCCTTAGCGATAACACAGATACGCAGTATTTT.

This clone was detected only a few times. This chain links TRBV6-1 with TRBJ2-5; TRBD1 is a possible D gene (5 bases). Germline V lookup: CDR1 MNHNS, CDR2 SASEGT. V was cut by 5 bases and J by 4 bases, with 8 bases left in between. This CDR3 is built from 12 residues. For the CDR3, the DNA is TGTGCCAGCAGTCTTCAGGGAGAGACCCAGTACTTC. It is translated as CASSLQGETQYF.

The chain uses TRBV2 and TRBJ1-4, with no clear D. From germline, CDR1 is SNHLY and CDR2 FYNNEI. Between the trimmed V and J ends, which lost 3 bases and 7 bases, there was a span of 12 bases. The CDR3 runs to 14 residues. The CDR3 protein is CASSDLGFTEKLFF. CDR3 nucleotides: TGTGCCAGCAGTGATCTCGGTTTCACTGAAAAACTGTTTTTT.

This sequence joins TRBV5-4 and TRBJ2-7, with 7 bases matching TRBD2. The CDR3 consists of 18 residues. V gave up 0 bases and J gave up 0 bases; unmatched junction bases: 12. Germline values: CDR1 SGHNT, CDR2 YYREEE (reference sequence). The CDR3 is CASSLAGVAGFLSYEQYF. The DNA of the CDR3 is TGTGCCAGCAGCTTGGCCGGGGTAGCGGGCTTTCTCTCCTACGAGCAGTACTTC.

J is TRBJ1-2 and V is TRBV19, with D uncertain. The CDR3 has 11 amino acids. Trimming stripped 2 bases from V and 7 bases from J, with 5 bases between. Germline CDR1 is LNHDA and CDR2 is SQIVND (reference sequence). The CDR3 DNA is TGTGCCAGTAGTATACGGGGTGGCTACACCTTC. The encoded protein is CASSIRGGYTF.

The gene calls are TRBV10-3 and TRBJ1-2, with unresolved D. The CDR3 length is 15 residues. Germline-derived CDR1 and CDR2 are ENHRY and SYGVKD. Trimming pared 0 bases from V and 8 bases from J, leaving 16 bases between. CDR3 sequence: CAISESWGEVRGYTF. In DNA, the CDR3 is TGTGCCATCAGTGAGTCTTGGGGAGAGGTTCGCGGCTACACCTTC.

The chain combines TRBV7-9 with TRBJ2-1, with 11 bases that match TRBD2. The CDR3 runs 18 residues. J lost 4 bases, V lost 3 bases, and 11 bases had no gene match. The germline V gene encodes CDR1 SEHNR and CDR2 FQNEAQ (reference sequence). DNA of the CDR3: TGTGCCAGCAGCTTCAGTCTACCCCTAGCGGGAGGATACAATGAGCAGTTCTTC. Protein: CASSFSLPLAGGYNEQFF. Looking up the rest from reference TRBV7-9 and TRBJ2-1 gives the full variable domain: DTGVSQNPRHKITKRGQNVTFRCDPISEHNRLYWYRQTLGQGPEFLTYFQNEAQLEKSRLLSDRFSAERPKGSFSTLEIQRTEQGDSAMYLCASSFSLPLAGGYNEQFFGPGTRLTVL.

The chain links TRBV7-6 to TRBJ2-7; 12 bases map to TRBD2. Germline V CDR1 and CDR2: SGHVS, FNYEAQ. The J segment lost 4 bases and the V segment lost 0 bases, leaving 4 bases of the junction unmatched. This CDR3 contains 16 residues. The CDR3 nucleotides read TGTGCCAGCAGCTTAGCGACTAGCGGGAGTTTTTACGAGCAGTACTTC. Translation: CASSLATSGSFYEQYF.

CDR3 nucleotide sequence: TGCGCCAGCAGCTTGGTTCTGGGGGGAAATACCGGGGAGCTGTTTTTT. Protein sequence: CASSLVLGGNTGELFF. This rearrangement joins TRBV5-1 to TRBJ2-2, with TRBD2 as a possible D gene (6 bases). V shed 0 bases and J shed 5 bases, with 14 bases lying between them. Per germline, CDR1 SGHRS and CDR2 YFSETQ. This CDR3 region has 16 residues. Together with reference TRBV5-1 and TRBJ2-2, the CDR3 gives the full variable domain: KAGVTQTPRYLIKTRGQQVTLSCSPISGHRSVSWYQQTPGQGLQFLFEYFSETQRNKGNFPGRFSGRQFSNSRSEMNVSTLELGDSALYLCASSLVLGGNTGELFFGEGSRLTVL.

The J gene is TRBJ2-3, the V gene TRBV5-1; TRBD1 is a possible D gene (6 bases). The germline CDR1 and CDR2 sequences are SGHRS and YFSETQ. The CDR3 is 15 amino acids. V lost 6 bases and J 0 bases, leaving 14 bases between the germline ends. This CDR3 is CASTVQGISTDTQYF. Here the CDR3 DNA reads TGCGCCAGCACCGTACAGGGTATTAGCACAGATACGCAGTATTTT.

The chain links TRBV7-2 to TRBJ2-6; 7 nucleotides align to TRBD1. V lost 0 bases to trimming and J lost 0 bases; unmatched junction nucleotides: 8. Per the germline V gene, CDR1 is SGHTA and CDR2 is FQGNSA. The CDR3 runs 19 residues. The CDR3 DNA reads TGTGCCAGCAGCTTAGCAGGACAGGTACCCCTCTCTGGGGCCAACGTCCTGACTTTC. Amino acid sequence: CASSLAGQVPLSGANVLTF.

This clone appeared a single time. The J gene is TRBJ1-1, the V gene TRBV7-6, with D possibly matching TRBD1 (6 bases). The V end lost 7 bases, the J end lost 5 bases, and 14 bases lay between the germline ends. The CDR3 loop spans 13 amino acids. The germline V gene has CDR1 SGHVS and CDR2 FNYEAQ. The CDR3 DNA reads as TGTGCCAGCACTAAGGGGGGGGCGACTGAAGCTTTCTTT. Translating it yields CASTKGGATEAFF.

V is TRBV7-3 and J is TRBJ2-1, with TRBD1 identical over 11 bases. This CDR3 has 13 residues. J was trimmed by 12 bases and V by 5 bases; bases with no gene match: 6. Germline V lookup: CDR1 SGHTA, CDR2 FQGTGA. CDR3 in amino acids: CASSPAGTGGQFF. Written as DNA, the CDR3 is TGTGCCAGCAGCCCGGCCGGGACAGGGGGGCAGTTCTTC.

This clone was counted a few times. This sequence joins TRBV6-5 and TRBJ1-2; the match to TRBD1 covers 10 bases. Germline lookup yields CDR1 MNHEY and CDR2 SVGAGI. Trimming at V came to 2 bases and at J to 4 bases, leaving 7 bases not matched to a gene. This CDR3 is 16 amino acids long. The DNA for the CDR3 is TGTGCCAGCAGTTACCTTCGGACAGGGGGGGGCTATGGCTACACCTTC. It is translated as CASSYLRTGGGYGYTF.

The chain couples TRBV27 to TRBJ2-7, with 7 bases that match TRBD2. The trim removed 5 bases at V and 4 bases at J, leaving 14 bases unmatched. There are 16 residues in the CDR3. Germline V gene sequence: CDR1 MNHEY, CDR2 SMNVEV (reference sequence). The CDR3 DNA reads TGTGCCAGCAGTGGACTAGTCCCCAACCCCTTTTACGAGCAGTACTTC. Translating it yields CASSGLVPNPFYEQYF.

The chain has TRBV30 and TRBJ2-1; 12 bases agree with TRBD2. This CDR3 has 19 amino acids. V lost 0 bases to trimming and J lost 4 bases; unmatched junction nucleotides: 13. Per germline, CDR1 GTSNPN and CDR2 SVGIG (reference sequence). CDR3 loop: CAWSVPGPMTSGGYNEQFF. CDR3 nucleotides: TGTGCCTGGAGTGTCCCGGGACCCATGACTAGCGGGGGATACAATGAGCAGTTCTTC.

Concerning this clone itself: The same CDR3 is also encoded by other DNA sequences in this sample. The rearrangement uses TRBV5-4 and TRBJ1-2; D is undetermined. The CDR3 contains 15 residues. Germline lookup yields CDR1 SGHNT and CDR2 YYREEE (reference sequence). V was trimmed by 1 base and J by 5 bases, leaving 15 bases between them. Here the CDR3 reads CASSLSVRSSYGYTF. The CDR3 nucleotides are TGTGCCAGCAGCTTGTCCGTCAGAAGTTCTTATGGCTACACCTTC. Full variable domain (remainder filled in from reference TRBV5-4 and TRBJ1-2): ETGVTQSPTHLIKTRGQQVTLRCSSQSGHNTVSWYQQALGQGPQFIFQYYREEENGRGNFPPRFSGLQFPNYSSELNVNALELDDSALYLCASSLSVRSSYGYTFGSGTRLTVV.